The 27 T cell receptor beta chains listed next were all sequenced from one sample in a study of shared clonotypes between healthy human individuals. Data came from immunoSEQ multiplex PCR; TCRdb stores just in-frame clones and leaves some out. This sample yields more than 2,000,000 clones, of which approximately 95% are seen a single time; 0.39% belongs to the top ten. Sequenced: naive CD4+ T cells from PBMCs. Subset noted: CD45RA+ positively selected. These receptors originate from a man aged 18 to 35 in good health. Some clones in this sample may be carry-over from other donors' samples.

The genes are TRBV11-2 and TRBJ2-6, with D perhaps TRBD2 (6 bases). Trimming took off 4 bases at V and 4 bases at J, with 14 bases between the two ends. The germline gives CDR1 SGHAT, CDR2 FQNNGV. The CDR3 loop spans 16 amino acids. The CDR3 sequence: CASSSKLATGANVLTF. CDR3 DNA sequence: TGTGCCAGCAGCTCGAAGCTAGCGACAGGGGCCAACGTCCTGACTTTC.

Of note for this clone: Within the sample, other DNA sequences also encode this same CDR3. This rearrangement joins TRBV5-1 to TRBJ2-3; D might be TRBD1 (5 bases). The CDR3 is 14 amino acids. Germline V lookup: CDR1 SGHRS, CDR2 YFSETQ. The V gene lost 1 base and the J gene lost 3 bases, with 9 bases spanning the gap. The CDR3 DNA reads TGCGCCAGCAGCTTGTCAGGGTTTACAGATACGCAGTATTTT. Protein: CASSLSGFTDTQYF.

The CDR3 nucleotides are TGTGCCAGCAGTATGCCGCACAATTCTCAGGGGATTCGGTACACAGATACGCAGTATTTT. Residues: CASSMPHNSQGIRYTDTQYF. The chain carries TRBV27 and TRBJ2-3; D possibly corresponds to TRBD1 (6 bases). V dropped 5 bases and J dropped 2 bases, with 29 bases sitting between them. Germline V gene data show CDR1 as MNHEY and CDR2 as SMNVEV (reference sequence). The CDR3 has 20 residues.

The V gene is TRBV28, the J gene TRBJ2-5; D may correspond to TRBD1 or TRBD2 (5 bases each). The CDR3 spans 16 residues. Trimming left V 7 bases short and J 5 bases short, with 23 bases between. The germline V gene has CDR1 MDHEN and CDR2 SYDVKM. The CDR3 DNA follows: TGTGCCAGCAATAGTGAGGGGTACGGCCGATTTGAGACCCAGTACTTC. Its protein product is CASNSEGYGRFETQYF.

This clone has a single count. The genes are TRBV6-6 and TRBJ2-5; the D is unclear. Germline values: CDR1 MNHNY, CDR2 SVGAGI (reference sequence). This CDR3 has 13 amino acids. V dropped 6 bases and J dropped 4 bases, with 12 bases sitting between them. The CDR3 protein is CASSNPAAETQYF. CDR3 sequence (DNA): TGTGCCAGCAGCAACCCGGCCGCAGAGACCCAGTACTTC.

Only a few counts were recorded for this clone. This chain connects TRBV15 to TRBJ2-2; D is uncertain. CDR1 and CDR2 (germline): LNHNV, YYDKDF (reference sequence). The CDR3 has 13 amino acids. V gave up 5 bases and J gave up 1 base, with 5 bases separating them. The CDR3, as DNA: TGTGCCACCAGCCCGGGGAACACCGGGGAGCTGTTTTTT. It yields the protein CATSPGNTGELFF.

The chain employs TRBV6-9 and TRBJ2-1; 9 nucleotides align to TRBD2. J gave up 2 bases and V 6 bases, and 11 bases lay outside the gene matches. The germline gives CDR1 MNHGY, CDR2 SVAAGI. The CDR3 sequence is 17 residues long. The CDR3 loop is CASSPHPLAGAYNEQFF. The CDR3, as DNA: TGTGCCAGCAGCCCCCACCCATTAGCGGGGGCCTACAATGAGCAGTTCTTC.

This clone was observed a handful of times. The chain is built from TRBV5-1 and TRBJ1-1; the D gene is possibly TRBD1 (6 bases). The CDR3 sequence is 14 residues long. Germline V CDR1 and CDR2: SGHRS, YFSETQ. The V gene lost 6 bases and the J gene lost 1 base, with 13 bases spanning the gap. In DNA, the CDR3 is TGCGCCAGCAAACAGGGAAATCCGAACACTGAAGCTTTCTTT. Translated: CASKQGNPNTEAFF.

The CDR3 here is CASSKVMGNPSYGYTF. The DNA for the CDR3 is TGTGCCAGCAGCAAAGTCATGGGCAACCCATCCTATGGCTACACCTTC. The rearrangement uses TRBV21-1 and TRBJ1-2; the tabulated D call, TRBD1, remains unverified against the DNA. TRBV21-1 is classified as a pseudogene. CDR3 size: 16 residues.

V and J are TRBV12-5 and TRBJ2-1, with 7 bases identical to TRBD1. Germline CDR1 LGHNT, CDR2 FRNRAP. The CDR3 runs to 16 residues. V lost 2 bases and J lost 5; bases outside the gene matches: 9. The CDR3 DNA is TGTGCTAGTGGTTTGTTCCAGGGGGAATGGGACAATGAGCAGTTCTTC. It specifies CASGLFQGEWDNEQFF.

The genes are TRBV7-9 and TRBJ2-5, with 8 positions matching TRBD1. Germline CDR1 SEHNR, CDR2 FQNEAQ (reference sequence). V was pared by 7 bases and J by 3 bases, with 7 bases of the junction left unmatched. The CDR3 is 14 amino acids. For the CDR3, the DNA is TGTGCCAGCATTAACAGGGGGTACGAAGAGACCCAGTACTTC. It yields the protein CASINRGYEETQYF.

This clone came up once. The chain links TRBV6-1 to TRBJ2-5; weak D call: TRBD2 (6 bases). V lost 3 bases and J 3 bases, leaving 17 bases between the germline ends. The V gene's germline CDR1 is MNHNS and CDR2 SASEGT. This CDR3 region has 16 residues. The CDR3 nucleotides are TGTGCCAGCAGTGAGTCATGGGCAGGAGGGAAAGAGACCCAGTACTTC. This gives the protein CASSESWAGGKETQYF.

This chain uses TRBV9 with TRBJ2-1, with a possible D match to TRBD2 (6 bases). With 0 bases removed from V and 1 base from J, the gap between germline ends came to 17 bases. Germline-derived CDR1 and CDR2 are SGDLS and YYNGEE. The CDR3 has 18 amino acids. CDR3 DNA: TGTGCCAGCAGCGTAGCTTATGGCGGGAAGGGTTCCTACAATGAGCAGTTCTTC. Translated, it gives CASSVAYGGKGSYNEQFF.

A note on this clone: The sample contains more than one DNA sequence encoding this CDR3. The rearrangement uses TRBV6-5 and TRBJ2-2, with 8 positions matching TRBD2. Germline values: CDR1 MNHEY, CDR2 SVGAGI. CDR3 length: 16 amino acids. Trimming took 0 bases from V and 5 from J; bases not matched to a gene: 5. This chain's CDR3 is CASSYSSGGGTGELFF. CDR3 nucleotide sequence: TGTGCCAGCAGTTACTCCAGCGGGGGCGGTACCGGGGAGCTGTTTTTT.

The J gene is TRBJ1-1, the V gene TRBV28; TRBD1 is a possible D gene (5 bases). Germline-derived CDR1 and CDR2 are MDHEN and SYDVKM. This CDR3 contains 15 residues. Trimming took 7 bases from V and 3 from J, leaving 18 bases between them. The CDR3 loop is CASTAAGGRDTEAFF. The CDR3 DNA sequence: TGTGCCAGCACCGCCGCGGGGGGAAGAGACACTGAAGCTTTCTTT.

The chain uses TRBV19 and TRBJ1-3; D remains unclear. This CDR3 has 16 amino acids. The germline V and J ends were trimmed by 7 bases and 0 bases, with 16 bases remaining between them. Germline V lookup: CDR1 LNHDA, CDR2 SQIVND (reference sequence). The chain's CDR3 is CASTPLGGSSGNTIYF. In nucleotides, the CDR3 is TGTGCCAGTACCCCCTTGGGAGGTAGCTCTGGAAACACCATATATTTT.

Concerning this clone itself: The same CDR3 is also encoded by other DNA sequences in this sample. The V gene is TRBV28, the J gene TRBJ2-4; TRBD2 is a possible D gene (6 bases). CDR1 and CDR2 from the germline V gene are MDHEN and SYDVKM. The CDR3 spans 14 residues. The V end was cut by 2 bases, the J end by 7 bases, with 12 bases between. CDR3 sequence reads: CASSLPGAKNIQYF. DNA of the CDR3: TGTGCCAGCAGTTTACCGGGAGCGAAGAACATTCAGTACTTC.

In DNA, the CDR3 is TGTGCCAGCAGCGATTCCAGTGGGGGCTACACCTTC. Translation gives CASSDSSGGYTF. The chain uses TRBV5-6 and TRBJ1-2; D uncertain. V lost 4 bases to trimming and J lost 8 bases, with 12 bases between them. The CDR3 has 12 amino acids. Per germline, CDR1 SGHDT and CDR2 YYEEEE.

This chain connects TRBV10-2 to TRBJ1-3; D is possibly TRBD1 (6 bases). The CDR3 runs 16 residues. V was clipped by 3 bases and J by 0 bases, with 12 bases between them. The germline gives CDR1 WSHSY, CDR2 SAAADI. CDR3 bases: TGCGCCAGCAGTGATATCCAGGGGTCCTCTGGAAACACCATATATTTT. It encodes CASSDIQGSSGNTIYF.

V usage is TRBV6-1 and J usage is TRBJ2-1, with a weak D call TRBD2 (5 bases). Trimming stripped 6 bases from V and 2 bases from J, with 14 bases between. The CDR3 is made up of 15 amino acids. The germline CDR1 and CDR2 sequences are MNHNS and SASEGT. Here the CDR3 reads CASRGRAAPYNEQFF. The CDR3 bases are TGTGCCAGCAGGGGAAGAGCGGCACCCTACAATGAGCAGTTCTTC.

This rearrangement joins TRBV19 to TRBJ1-2; the match to TRBD1 covers 7 bases. Germline trimming cut 4 bases from V and 7 bases from J; bases unmatched to any gene: 9. Germline loops: CDR1 LNHDA, CDR2 SQIVND (reference sequence). This CDR3 is built from 14 residues. The CDR3 reads CASSSNRGSGGYTF. Written as DNA, the CDR3 is TGTGCCAGTAGTAGTAACAGGGGCTCTGGTGGCTACACCTTC.

This clone has only a few counts. V usage is TRBV28 and J usage is TRBJ1-2; 8 nucleotides line up with TRBD1. V lost 7 bases to trimming and J lost 6 bases; unmatched junction nucleotides: 13. In germline, CDR1 is MDHEN, CDR2 SYDVKM. This CDR3 has 15 residues. CDR3 DNA sequence: TGTGCCAGCACCTCCTCCCGGACAGGGCCGAATGGCTACACCTTC. Encoded protein: CASTSSRTGPNGYTF.

The chain couples TRBV11-1 to TRBJ2-5; 7 bases are a match to TRBD2. The V segment lost 3 bases and the J segment 5 bases; nucleotides outside the gene matches: 9. The CDR3 length is 15 residues. Germline CDR1 and CDR2: SGHAT and FQDESV (reference sequence). The CDR3 DNA reads TGTGCCAGCAGCTTTACTAGCGAGGTTTGGGAGACCCAGTACTTC. Translation: CASSFTSEVWETQYF.

This chain connects TRBV5-1 to TRBJ2-3, with a possible D match to TRBD2 (5 bases). CDR3 size: 14 residues. V lost 4 bases, J lost 2 bases, and 11 bases lay in between. Germline CDR1 and CDR2: SGHRS and YFSETQ. This CDR3 is CASSGGTPTDTQYF. The CDR3 DNA sequence: TGCGCCAGCAGCGGAGGTACCCCCACAGATACGCAGTATTTT.

The rearrangement links TRBV27 to TRBJ1-5, with a weak D call TRBD1 (6 bases). The V and J ends lost 5 bases and 5 bases respectively, with 16 bases between them. The germline gives CDR1 MNHEY, CDR2 SMNVEV (reference sequence). The CDR3 covers 15 residues. The CDR3 DNA sequence: TGTGCCAGCAGTCAGGGGCCCCACGGGGATCAGCCCCAGCATTTT. Translated: CASSQGPHGDQPQHF.

The J gene is TRBJ2-7, the V gene TRBV7-2; D remains unclear. Germline lookup yields CDR1 SGHTA and CDR2 FQGNSA. V dropped 2 bases and J dropped 0 bases, with 8 bases sitting between them. This CDR3 comprises 14 residues. CDR3 loop: CASSLTYGSYEQYF. The CDR3 nucleotides read TGTGCCAGCAGCTTAACCTACGGCTCCTACGAGCAGTACTTC.

The chain couples TRBV6-5 to TRBJ2-7; 9 bases are shared with TRBD1. The length of the CDR3 is 14 residues. V gave up 6 bases and J gave up 0 bases; unmatched junction bases: 3. Per germline, CDR1 MNHEY and CDR2 SVGAGI. In nucleotides, the CDR3 is TGTGCCAGCAGGGGACAGGGACACTCCTACGAGCAGTACTTC. This gives the protein CASRGQGHSYEQYF.